What follows is one TCR beta chain and its context. The sample originates from a study of cytomegalovirus exposure and HLA in healthy donors. The germline V gene encodes CDR1 MNHEY and CDR2 SVGAGI. The CDR3 is made up of 15 amino acids. Trimming took 2 bases from V and 4 from J, leaving 14 bases between them. The assay was immunoSEQ multiplex PCR, and TCRdb's table has in-frame clones only and misses some. The sample records approximately 280,000 clones, 65% to 90% being singletons. The chain employs TRBV6-5 and TRBJ1-2, with a possible D match to TRBD1 (6 bases). This sequence originates from a young woman in good health and CMV-seronegative. Sequencing input: PBMCs. CDR3 sequence: CASSYRDTRTYGYTF. The CDR3 bases are TGTGCCAGCAGTTACCGGGACACCAGAACCTATGGCTACACCTTC.